A single sample gave rise to the 15 T cell receptor beta chains below, sequenced in a study of T cells after posttransplantation cyclophosphamide. The protocol was immunoSEQ multiplex PCR, while the TCRdb copy is restricted to in-frame clones and leaves out a portion. This table holds about 46,000 clones, roughly nine tenths found once. The sequenced sample consisted of PBMCs. Receptors originate from a woman aged 50 to 60 in good health and a related stem cell transplant donor.

The chain recombines TRBV5-1 with TRBJ2-7, with TRBD1 identical over 9 bases. CDR1 and CDR2 (germline): SGHRS, YFSETQ. V trimming: 4 bases; J trimming: 5 bases; junction bases outside the gene matches: 16. The CDR3 spans 17 residues. CDR3 loop: CASSPTTSQGADHEQYF. The CDR3 DNA is TGCGCCAGCAGCCCTACTACCTCACAGGGGGCAGATCACGAGCAGTACTTC. Using reference TRBV5-1 and TRBJ2-7 for the parts outside the CDR3, the full variable domain is KAGVTQTPRYLIKTRGQQVTLSCSPISGHRSVSWYQQTPGQGLQFLFEYFSETQRNKGNFPGRFSGRQFSNSRSEMNVSTLELGDSALYLCASSPTTSQGADHEQYFGPGTRLTVT.

The chain employs TRBV11-2 and TRBJ1-3; no reliable D call. This CDR3 is built from 16 residues. The germline V and J ends were trimmed by 4 bases and 4 bases, with 17 bases remaining between them. In germline, CDR1 is SGHAT, CDR2 FQNNGV. CDR3 nucleotides: TGTGCCAGCAGCTCCCCGGATGCCCCGGGGGGAAACACCATATATTTT. This translates into CASSSPDAPGGNTIYF. Using reference TRBV11-2 and TRBJ1-3 for the parts outside the CDR3, the full variable domain is EAGVAQSPRYKIIEKRQSVAFWCNPISGHATLYWYQQILGQGPKLLIQFQNNGVVDDSQLPKDRFSAERLKGVDSTLKIQPAKLEDSAVYLCASSSPDAPGGNTIYFGEGSWLTVV.

The rearrangement joins TRBV7-2 to TRBJ2-7, with TRBD2 identical over 7 bases. The germline V gene encodes CDR1 SGHTA and CDR2 FQGNSA. V was pared by 1 base and J by 6 bases, with 9 bases of the junction left unmatched. The CDR3 is made up of 15 amino acids. As DNA, the CDR3 is TGTGCCAGCAGCTTAGATCCAGCGGGGCGGGGCGAGCAGTACTTC. It encodes CASSLDPAGRGEQYF.

The CDR3 loop is CASSLGQGVNTEAFF. For the CDR3, the DNA is TGCGCCAGCAGCTTGGGTCAAGGGGTGAACACTGAAGCTTTCTTT. The chain links TRBV5-1 to TRBJ1-1; TRBD1 might be the D (5 bases). Germline CDR1 is SGHRS and CDR2 is YFSETQ. This CDR3 spans 15 amino acids. V was cut by 0 bases and J by 0 bases, with 9 bases left in between.

The chain joins TRBV10-1 to TRBJ2-1; D ambiguous. The CDR3 spans 12 residues. The germline V and J ends were trimmed by 4 bases and 6 bases, with 7 bases remaining between them. Germline CDR1 and CDR2: WNHNN and SYGVQD (reference sequence). In DNA, the CDR3 is TGCGCCAGCAGTGGGCCAGGCAATGAGCAGTTCTTC. As protein: CASSGPGNEQFF.

The chain is built from TRBV19 and TRBJ2-1; D perhaps matches TRBD1 (6 bases). The CDR3 extends over 16 amino acids. Germline V gives CDR1 LNHDA, CDR2 SQIVND (reference sequence). V lost 0 bases and J lost 4, with 13 bases in between. CDR3 bases: TGTGCCAGTAGTATAGATATGGGACAACCATACAATGAGCAGTTCTTC. Protein: CASSIDMGQPYNEQFF. The variable domain in full, completed from reference TRBV19 and TRBJ2-1, reads DGGITQSPKYLFRKEGQNVTLSCEQNLNHDAMYWYRQDPGQGLRLIYYSQIVNDFQKGDIAEGYSVSREKKESFPLTVTSAQKNPTAFYLCASSIDMGQPYNEQFFGPGTRLTVL.

The rearrangement links TRBV7-8 to TRBJ1-5; maybe TRBD1 (5 bases). Trimming took 1 base from V and 6 from J, leaving 10 bases between them. The germline CDR1 and CDR2 sequences are SGHVS and FQNEAQ. CDR3 size: 14 residues. CDR3: CASSLVRGGQPQHF. The CDR3 DNA sequence: TGTGCCAGCAGCTTAGTTAGGGGAGGTCAGCCCCAGCATTTT.

The chain carries TRBV7-8 and TRBJ1-4; D not resolved. Germline values: CDR1 SGHVS, CDR2 FQNEAQ. V shed 5 bases and J shed 2 bases, with 12 bases lying between them. The CDR3 is 15 amino acids. The DNA for the CDR3 is TGTGCCAGCAGCCCACAACAGTCGACTAATGAAAAACTGTTTTTT. Translating it yields CASSPQQSTNEKLFF.

This chain connects TRBV6-1 to TRBJ1-2; TRBD1 might be the D (6 bases). Trimming left V 1 base short and J 4 bases short, with 7 bases between. This CDR3 region has 13 residues. CDR1 MNHNS and CDR2 SASEGT come from the germline V gene. The CDR3 coding sequence is TGTGCCAGCAGTGAAGGGACAGTCTATGGCTACACCTTC. Translation gives CASSEGTVYGYTF.

The chain joins TRBV5-1 to TRBJ2-1, with 11 bases identical to TRBD2. The CDR3 runs 16 residues. The V gene's germline CDR1 is SGHRS and CDR2 YFSETQ. The J segment lost 8 bases and the V segment lost 0 bases, leaving 7 bases of the junction unmatched. CDR3 bases: TGCGCCAGCAGCTTGGGGATAGCGGGAGGGCTAGATGAGCAGTTCTTC. As protein: CASSLGIAGGLDEQFF.

The chain recombines TRBV28 with TRBJ1-6; D not certain. The CDR3 has 15 amino acids. V was shortened by 7 bases and J by 3 bases, with 13 bases between the two germline ends. Germline V lookup: CDR1 MDHEN, CDR2 SYDVKM. CDR3 coding DNA: TGTGCCAGCACCCTTGGAGTAAACTATAATTCACCCCTCCACTTT. This codes for CASTLGVNYNSPLHF.

The chain recombines TRBV10-3 with TRBJ2-7; 7 positions agree with TRBD2. Looked up from germline, CDR1 is ENHRY and CDR2 is SYGVKD. Unmatched junction bases numbered 3, after V lost 6 bases and J lost 4 bases. CDR3 size: 12 residues. CDR3 region: CAIRGLQYEQYF. CDR3 nucleotide sequence: TGTGCCATCAGGGGACTACAGTACGAGCAGTACTTC.

The chain recombines TRBV19 with TRBJ2-7, with a weak D call TRBD1 (6 bases). This CDR3 contains 13 residues. Trimming shortened V by 4 bases and J by 2 bases, and 9 bases separated the two germline ends. The V gene's germline CDR1 is LNHDA and CDR2 SQIVND (reference sequence). The CDR3: CASSSGGAYEQYF. Here the CDR3 DNA reads TGTGCCAGTAGTAGTGGGGGCGCCTACGAGCAGTACTTC.

The rearrangement links TRBV28 to TRBJ1-4; 9 nucleotides agree with TRBD1. CDR3 size: 14 residues. V shed 6 bases and J 6 bases; nucleotides not matched to a gene: 5. Germline loops: CDR1 MDHEN, CDR2 SYDVKM. CDR3 in DNA: TGTGCCAGCAGATCTACAGGGGGCTATGAAAAACTGTTTTTT. This codes for CASRSTGGYEKLFF.

This clone was seen a few times. The chain is built from TRBV19 and TRBJ1-2; perhaps TRBD1 as D (6 bases). The CDR3 has 15 residues. Germline CDR1 is LNHDA and CDR2 is SQIVND (reference sequence). V shed 4 bases and J shed 4 bases, with 16 bases lying between them. The DNA of the CDR3 is TGTGCCAGTAGTACAGGGGACATTGGGCCCTATGGCTACACCTTC. Translated: CASSTGDIGPYGYTF.